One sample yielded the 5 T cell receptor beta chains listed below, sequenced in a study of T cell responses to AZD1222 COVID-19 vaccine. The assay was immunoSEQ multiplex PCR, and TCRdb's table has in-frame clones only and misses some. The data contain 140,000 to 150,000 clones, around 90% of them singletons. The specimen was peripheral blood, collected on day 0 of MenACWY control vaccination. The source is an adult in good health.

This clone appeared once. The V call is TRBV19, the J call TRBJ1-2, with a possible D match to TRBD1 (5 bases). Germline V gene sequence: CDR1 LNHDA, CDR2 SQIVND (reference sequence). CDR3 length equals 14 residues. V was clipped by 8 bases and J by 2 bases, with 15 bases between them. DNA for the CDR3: TGTGCCAGTTTCTCCGGGACGTCGAACTATGGCTACACCTTC. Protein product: CASFSGTSNYGYTF.

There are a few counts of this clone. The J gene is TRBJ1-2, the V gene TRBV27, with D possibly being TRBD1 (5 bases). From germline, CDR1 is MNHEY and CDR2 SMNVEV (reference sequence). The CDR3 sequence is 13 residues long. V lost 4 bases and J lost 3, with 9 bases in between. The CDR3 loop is CASSSGTDYGYTF. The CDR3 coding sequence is TGTGCCAGCAGTTCAGGGACGGACTATGGCTACACCTTC.

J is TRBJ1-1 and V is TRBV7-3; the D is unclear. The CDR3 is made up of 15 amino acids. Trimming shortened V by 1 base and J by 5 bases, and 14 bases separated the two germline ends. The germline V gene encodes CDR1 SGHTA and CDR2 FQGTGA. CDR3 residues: CASSLRDRPGTEAFF. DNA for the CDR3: TGTGCCAGCAGCTTAAGAGATAGGCCGGGGACTGAAGCTTTCTTT. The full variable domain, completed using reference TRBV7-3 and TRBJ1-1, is GAGVSQTPSNKVTEKGKYVELRCDPISGHTALYWYRQSLGQGPEFLIYFQGTGAADDSGLPNDRFFAVRPEGSVSTLKIQRTERGDSAVYLCASSLRDRPGTEAFFGQGTRLTVV.

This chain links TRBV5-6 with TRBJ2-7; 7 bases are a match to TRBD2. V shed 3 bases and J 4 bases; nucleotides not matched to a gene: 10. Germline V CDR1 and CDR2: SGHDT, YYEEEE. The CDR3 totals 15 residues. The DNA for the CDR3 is TGTGCCAGCAGCTGGGGTCCCAGCGGGGTTTACGAGCAGTACTTC. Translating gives CASSWGPSGVYEQYF.

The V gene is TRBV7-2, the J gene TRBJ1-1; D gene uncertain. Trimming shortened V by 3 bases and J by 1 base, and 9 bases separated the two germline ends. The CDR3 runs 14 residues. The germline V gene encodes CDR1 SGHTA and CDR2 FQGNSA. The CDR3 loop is CASSFKGGNTEAFF. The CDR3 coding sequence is TGTGCCAGCAGCTTTAAGGGTGGGAACACTGAAGCTTTCTTT.